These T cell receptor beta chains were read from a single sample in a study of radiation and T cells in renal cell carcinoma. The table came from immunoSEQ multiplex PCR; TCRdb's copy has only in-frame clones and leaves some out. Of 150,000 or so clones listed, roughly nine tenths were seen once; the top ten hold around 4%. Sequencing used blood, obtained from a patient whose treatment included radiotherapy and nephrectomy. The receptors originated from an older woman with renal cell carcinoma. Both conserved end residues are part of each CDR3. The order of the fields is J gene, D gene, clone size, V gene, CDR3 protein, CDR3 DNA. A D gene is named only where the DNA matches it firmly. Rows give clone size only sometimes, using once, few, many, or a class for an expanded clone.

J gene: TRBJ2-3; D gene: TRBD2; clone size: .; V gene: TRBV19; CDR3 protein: CASSIDQRGGTDTQYF; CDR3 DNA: TGTGCCAGTAGTATAGATCAGCGGGGGGGAACAGATACGCAGTATTTT
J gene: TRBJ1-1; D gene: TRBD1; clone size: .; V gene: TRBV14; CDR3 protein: CASSQTRTGAAEAFF; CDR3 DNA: TGTGCCAGCAGCCAAACCAGGACAGGGGCAGCTGAAGCTTTCTTT
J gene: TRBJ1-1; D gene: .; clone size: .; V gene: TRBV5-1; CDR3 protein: CASSFLGETEAFF; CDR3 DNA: TGCGCCAGCAGCTTCTTAGGGGAGACTGAAGCTTTCTTT
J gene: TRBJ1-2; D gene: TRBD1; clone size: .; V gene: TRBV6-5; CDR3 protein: CASRTGAPVYGYTF; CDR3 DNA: TGTGCCAGCAGAACAGGGGCCCCCGTCTATGGCTACACCTTC
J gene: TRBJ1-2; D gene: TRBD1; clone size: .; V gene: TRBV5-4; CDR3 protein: CATTGPGTGTNYGYTF; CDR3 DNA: TGTGCCACAACAGGGCCAGGGACAGGGACTAACTATGGCTACACCTTC
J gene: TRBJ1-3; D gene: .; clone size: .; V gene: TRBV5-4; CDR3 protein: CASSVAGESGNTIYF; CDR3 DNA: TGTGCCAGCAGCGTAGCGGGTGAGTCTGGAAACACCATATATTTT
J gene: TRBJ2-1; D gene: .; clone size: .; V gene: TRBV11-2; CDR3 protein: CASSPPGRVDNEQFF; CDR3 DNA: TGTGCCAGCAGCCCTCCAGGCAGGGTGGACAATGAGCAGTTCTTC
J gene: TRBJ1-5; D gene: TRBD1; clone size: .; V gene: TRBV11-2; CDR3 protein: CASRGQGLNQPQHF; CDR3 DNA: TGTGCCAGCCGAGGACAGGGGCTCAATCAGCCCCAGCATTTT
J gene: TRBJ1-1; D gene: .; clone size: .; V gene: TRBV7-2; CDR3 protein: CASSPRDTNTEAFF; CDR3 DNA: TGTGCCAGCAGCCCCCGGGACACAAACACTGAAGCTTTCTTT
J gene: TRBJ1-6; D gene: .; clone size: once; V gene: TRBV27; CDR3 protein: CASNLGGLGAHSPLHF; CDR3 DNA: TGTGCCAGCAACCTTGGGGGGCTGGGGGCCCATTCACCCCTCCACTTT
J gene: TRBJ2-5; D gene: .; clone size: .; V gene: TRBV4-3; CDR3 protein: CASSQEGTETQYF; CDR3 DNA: TGCGCCAGCAGCCAAGAGGGGACGGAGACCCAGTACTTC
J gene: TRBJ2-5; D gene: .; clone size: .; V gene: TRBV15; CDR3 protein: CATSKASTYQETQYF; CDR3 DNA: TGTGCCACCAGCAAGGCCTCAACGTACCAAGAGACCCAGTACTTC
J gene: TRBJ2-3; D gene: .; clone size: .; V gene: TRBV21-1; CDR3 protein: CASSKRSGGGTDTQYF; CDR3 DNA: TGTGCCAGCAGCAAAAGGAGCGGGGGGGGCACAGATACGCAGTATTTT
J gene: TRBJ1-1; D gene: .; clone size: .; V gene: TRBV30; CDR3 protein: CAWIALIPGGWNTEAFF; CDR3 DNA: TGTGCCTGGATTGCCCTCATACCCGGAGGCTGGAACACTGAAGCTTTCTTT
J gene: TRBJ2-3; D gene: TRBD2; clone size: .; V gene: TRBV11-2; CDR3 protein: CASSWGLARSDTQYF; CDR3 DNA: TGTGCCAGCAGCTGGGGACTAGCTAGATCAGATACGCAGTATTTT
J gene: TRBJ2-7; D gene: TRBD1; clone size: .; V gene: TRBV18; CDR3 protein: CASSQGQGRSF; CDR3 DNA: TGTGCCAGCTCCCAGGGACAGGGTCGGAGCTTC
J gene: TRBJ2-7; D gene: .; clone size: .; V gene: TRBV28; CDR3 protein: CASSLESFGYEQYF; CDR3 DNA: TGTGCCAGCAGTTTGGAAAGTTTCGGTTACGAGCAGTACTTC
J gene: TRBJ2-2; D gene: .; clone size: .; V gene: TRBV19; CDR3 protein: CASSLTNFNTGELFF; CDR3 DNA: TGTGCCAGTAGTCTTACTAACTTTAACACCGGGGAGCTGTTTTTT
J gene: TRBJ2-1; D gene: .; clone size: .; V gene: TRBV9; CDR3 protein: CASSVVSDVLVEQFF; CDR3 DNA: TGTGCCAGCAGCGTAGTTTCGGATGTACTGGTCGAGCAGTTCTTC
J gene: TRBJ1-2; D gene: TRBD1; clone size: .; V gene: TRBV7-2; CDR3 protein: CASSLTAGTGAYGYTF; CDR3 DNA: TGTGCCAGCAGCTTGACAGCCGGGACAGGGGCTTATGGCTACACCTTC
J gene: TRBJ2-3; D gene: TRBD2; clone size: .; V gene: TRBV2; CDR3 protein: CASTRRGLAGNGDTQYF; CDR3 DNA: TGTGCCAGCACCCGACGTGGACTAGCGGGTAACGGGGATACGCAGTATTTT
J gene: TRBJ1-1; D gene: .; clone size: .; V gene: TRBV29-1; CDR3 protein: CSVEGFGAQNTEAFF; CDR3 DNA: TGCAGCGTTGAGGGCTTCGGCGCCCAGAACACTGAAGCTTTCTTT
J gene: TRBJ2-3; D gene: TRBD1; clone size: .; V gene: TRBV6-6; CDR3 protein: CASSDRQGGDTQYF; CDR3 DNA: TGTGCCAGCAGTGACCGACAGGGTGGAGATACGCAGTATTTT
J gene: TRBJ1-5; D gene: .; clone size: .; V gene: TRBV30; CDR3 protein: CAWSPRSRGNQPQHF; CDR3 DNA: TGTGCCTGGAGTCCCCGGTCCAGAGGGAATCAGCCCCAGCATTTT
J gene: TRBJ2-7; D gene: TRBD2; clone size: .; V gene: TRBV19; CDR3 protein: CASSIGLAGVYEQYF; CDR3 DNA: TGTGCCAGTAGTATCGGGCTAGCGGGGGTCTACGAGCAGTACTTC
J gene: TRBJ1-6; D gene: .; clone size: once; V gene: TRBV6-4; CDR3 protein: CASREGNSPLHF; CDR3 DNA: TGTGCCAGCAGGGAAGGGAATTCACCCCTCCACTTT
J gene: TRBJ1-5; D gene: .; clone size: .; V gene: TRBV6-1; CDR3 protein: CASSEAHPPTGNQPQHF; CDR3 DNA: TGTGCCAGCAGTGAAGCCCATCCTCCGACTGGAAATCAGCCCCAGCATTTT